Below, one T cell receptor beta chain is given with its context. Its specificity is unknown. At the DNA level, this CDR3 is encoded by other sequences in the same sample as well. The data were produced by immunoSEQ multiplex PCR, yet TCRdb's version contains in-frame clones alone and is incomplete. Of 150,000 to 200,000 clones listed, approximately 90% are singletons. The data belong to a study of T cell responses to AZD1222 COVID-19 vaccine. Both about-4-week and about-12-week second-dose recipients were combined. This CDR3 comprises 15 residues. From germline, CDR1 is MNHEY and CDR2 SVGAGI. With 5 bases clipped from V and 2 bases from J, the junction kept 5 bases outside the gene matches. Study findings and constraints: Among AZD1222 vaccinees, only 5 to 7 were seropositive at baseline. Spike-specific TCR breadth and depth were elevated following two AZD1222 doses. White British people made up most donors, females outnumbered males, and clonal diversity was possibly underestimated.

The specimen was peripheral blood, collected 28 days after the second AZD1222 dose. This sequence originates from an adult who received the AZD1222 COVID-19 vaccine. The genes are TRBV6-5 and TRBJ2-2; 7 positions agree with TRBD1. The CDR3 sequence is CASSPGTANTGELFF. The CDR3, as DNA: TGTGCCAGCAGTCCCGGGACAGCAAACACCGGGGAGCTGTTTTTT.